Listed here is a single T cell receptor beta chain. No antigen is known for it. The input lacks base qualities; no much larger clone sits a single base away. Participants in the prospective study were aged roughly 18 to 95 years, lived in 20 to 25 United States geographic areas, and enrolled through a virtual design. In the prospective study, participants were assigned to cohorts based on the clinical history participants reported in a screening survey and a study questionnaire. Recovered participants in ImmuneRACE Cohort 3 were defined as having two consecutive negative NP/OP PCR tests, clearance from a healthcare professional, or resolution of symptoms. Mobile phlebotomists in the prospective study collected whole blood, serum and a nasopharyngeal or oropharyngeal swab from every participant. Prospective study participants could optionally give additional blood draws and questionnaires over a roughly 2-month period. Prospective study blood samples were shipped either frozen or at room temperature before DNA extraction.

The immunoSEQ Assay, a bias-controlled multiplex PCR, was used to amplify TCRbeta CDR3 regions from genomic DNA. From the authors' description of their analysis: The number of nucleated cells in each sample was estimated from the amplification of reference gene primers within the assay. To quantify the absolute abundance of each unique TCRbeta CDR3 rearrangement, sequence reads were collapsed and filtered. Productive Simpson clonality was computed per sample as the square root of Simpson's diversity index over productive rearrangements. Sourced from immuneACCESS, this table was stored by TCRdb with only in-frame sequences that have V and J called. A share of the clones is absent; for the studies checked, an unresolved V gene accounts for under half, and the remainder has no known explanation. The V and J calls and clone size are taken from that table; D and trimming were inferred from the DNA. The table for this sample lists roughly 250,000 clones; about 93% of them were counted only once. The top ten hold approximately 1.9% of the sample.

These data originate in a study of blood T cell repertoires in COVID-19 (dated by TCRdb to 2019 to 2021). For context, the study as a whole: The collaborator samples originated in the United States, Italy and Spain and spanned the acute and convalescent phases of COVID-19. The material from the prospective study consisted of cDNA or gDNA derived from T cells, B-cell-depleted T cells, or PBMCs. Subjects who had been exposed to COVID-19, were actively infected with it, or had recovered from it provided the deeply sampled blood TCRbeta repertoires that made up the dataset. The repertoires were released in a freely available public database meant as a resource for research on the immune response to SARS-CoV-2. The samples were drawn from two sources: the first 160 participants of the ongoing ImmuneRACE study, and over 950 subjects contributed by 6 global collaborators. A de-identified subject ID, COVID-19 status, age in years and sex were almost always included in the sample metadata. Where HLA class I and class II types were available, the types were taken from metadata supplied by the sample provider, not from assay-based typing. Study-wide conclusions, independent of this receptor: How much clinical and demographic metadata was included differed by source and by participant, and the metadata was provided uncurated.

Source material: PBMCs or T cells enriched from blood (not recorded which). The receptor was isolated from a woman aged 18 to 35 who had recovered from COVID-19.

The CDR3 region: CASSLNGEFEAFF. In nucleotides, the sequence is TGTGCCAGCAGCTTAAACGGGGAGTTCGAAGCTTTCTTT. The chain joins TRBV11-3 to TRBJ1-1, with no confident D gene call. The CDR3 starts with the cysteine, ends with the phenylalanine, and has 13 residues. The read is trimmed to its CDR3 DNA, 39 bases read in frame from base 1. Trimming removed 2 bases from V and 8 bases from J, leaving 12 bases between the germline ends. CDR1 SGHNT and CDR2 YENEEA are derived from the germline V gene.